The rows below give T cell receptor beta chains drawn from one sample of a study of T cell responses to AZD1222 COVID-19 vaccine. Some clones are missing from TCRdb's copy, which holds only in-frame ones; the method was immunoSEQ multiplex PCR. Of roughly 100,000 clones listed, about nine tenths were seen once; the top ten hold 5.1%. The input for sequencing was peripheral blood, taken on day 0 of AZD1222 vaccination. The source is an adult in good health. The CDR3 runs from the conserved cysteine through the conserved F or W. Each record gives: clone size, J gene, V gene, D gene, CDR3 protein, CDR3 DNA. The D gene is left open where the match is weak. The listing skips clone size in some rows; elsewhere it reads once, few, many or a size class.

clone_size: -
j_call: TRBJ2-1
v_call: TRBV10-3
d_call: TRBD2
cdr3_aa: CASSEREYNEQFF
cdr3_nt: TGTGCCTCAAGCGAGCGGGAGTACAATGAGCAGTTCTTC

clone_size: -
j_call: TRBJ2-3
v_call: TRBV5-1
d_call: TRBD2
cdr3_aa: CASSLTSGRLRTDTQYF
cdr3_nt: TGCGCCAGCAGCTTGACTAGCGGGAGGCTCCGCACAGATACGCAGTATTTT

clone_size: -
j_call: TRBJ1-1
v_call: TRBV7-9
d_call: -
cdr3_aa: CASSVTETEAFF
cdr3_nt: TGTGCCAGCAGCGTGACGGAGACTGAAGCTTTCTTT

clone_size: -
j_call: TRBJ1-2
v_call: TRBV14
d_call: -
cdr3_aa: CASSQRAGEASTF
cdr3_nt: TGTGCCAGCAGCCAGCGAGCGGGGGAGGCGTCCACCTTC

clone_size: -
j_call: TRBJ2-1
v_call: TRBV6-2/TRBV6-3
d_call: TRBD2
cdr3_aa: CASSLAVSYNEQFF
cdr3_nt: TGTGCCAGCAGCCTAGCGGTTTCCTACAATGAGCAGTTCTTC

clone_size: -
j_call: TRBJ1-5
v_call: TRBV6-1
d_call: -
cdr3_aa: CASSEQRQGNQPQHF
cdr3_nt: TGTGCCAGCAGTGAACAACGTCAGGGGAATCAGCCCCAGCATTTT

clone_size: -
j_call: TRBJ1-1
v_call: TRBV4-1
d_call: -
cdr3_aa: CASSQPDRANTEAFF
cdr3_nt: TGCGCCAGCAGCCAACCGGACAGAGCGAACACTGAAGCTTTCTTT

clone_size: -
j_call: TRBJ1-5
v_call: TRBV30
d_call: -
cdr3_aa: CAWSLLDQPQHF
cdr3_nt: TGTGCCTGGAGTTTACTGGATCAGCCCCAGCATTTT

clone_size: -
j_call: TRBJ1-5
v_call: TRBV12-3/TRBV12-4
d_call: -
cdr3_aa: CASSRAGNQPQHF
cdr3_nt: TGTGCCAGCAGCCGGGCAGGCAATCAGCCCCAGCATTTT

clone_size: -
j_call: TRBJ1-2
v_call: TRBV2
d_call: -
cdr3_aa: CASSRLPNGRYGYTF
cdr3_nt: TGTGCCAGCAGTCGCCTCCCAAACGGACGCTATGGCTACACCTTC

clone_size: -
j_call: TRBJ2-1
v_call: TRBV9
d_call: TRBD2
cdr3_aa: CASSVSGRPSDEQFF
cdr3_nt: TGTGCCAGCAGCGTCAGCGGGAGGCCATCGGATGAGCAGTTCTTC

clone_size: -
j_call: TRBJ1-2
v_call: TRBV25-1
d_call: TRBD1
cdr3_aa: CASSHPGGYGYTF
cdr3_nt: TGTGCCAGCAGTCATCCAGGGGGCTATGGCTACACCTTC

clone_size: -
j_call: TRBJ1-3
v_call: TRBV7-9
d_call: -
cdr3_aa: CASSPRGPSSGNTIYF
cdr3_nt: TGTGCCAGCAGCCCCCGGGGGCCCAGCTCTGGAAACACCATATATTTT

clone_size: -
j_call: TRBJ1-3
v_call: TRBV2
d_call: TRBD1
cdr3_aa: CASTQRTGDGNTIYF
cdr3_nt: TGTGCCAGCACCCAAAGGACAGGGGATGGAAACACCATATATTTT

clone_size: few
j_call: TRBJ2-5
v_call: TRBV27
d_call: -
cdr3_aa: CASSLSAGPTRDQYF
cdr3_nt: TGTGCCAGCAGTTTATCGGCAGGCCCTACCAGAGACCAGTACTTC

clone_size: -
j_call: TRBJ1-5
v_call: TRBV11-2
d_call: TRBD1
cdr3_aa: CASSWGQAGQPQHF
cdr3_nt: TGTGCCAGCAGCTGGGGACAGGCAGGGCAGCCCCAGCATTTT

clone_size: -
j_call: TRBJ2-7
v_call: TRBV5-6
d_call: -
cdr3_aa: CASSRNDRNTYEQYF
cdr3_nt: TGTGCCAGCAGCCGAAATGACAGAAATACCTACGAGCAGTACTTC

clone_size: -
j_call: TRBJ2-6
v_call: TRBV6-5
d_call: TRBD1
cdr3_aa: CASRDPGQGANVLTF
cdr3_nt: TGTGCCAGCAGGGATCCGGGACAGGGGGCCAACGTCCTGACTTTC

clone_size: -
j_call: TRBJ2-3
v_call: TRBV9
d_call: TRBD2
cdr3_aa: CASSPRTGTSVTSTDTQYF
cdr3_nt: TGTGCCAGCAGCCCAAGGACCGGGACTAGCGTGACTAGCACAGATACGCAGTATTTT

clone_size: once
j_call: TRBJ2-7
v_call: TRBV4-3
d_call: -
cdr3_aa: CASSQLLGYEQYF
cdr3_nt: TGCGCCAGCAGCCAGCTGTTGGGCTACGAGCAGTACTTC

clone_size: -
j_call: TRBJ2-3
v_call: TRBV11-1
d_call: TRBD2
cdr3_aa: CASSWAGAISTDTQYF
cdr3_nt: TGTGCCAGCAGCTGGGCGGGAGCAATTAGCACAGATACGCAGTATTTT

clone_size: -
j_call: TRBJ1-2
v_call: TRBV14
d_call: TRBD1
cdr3_aa: CASSLTTGVGYTF
cdr3_nt: TGTGCCAGCAGCCTCACCACAGGGGTTGGTTACACCTTC

clone_size: once
j_call: TRBJ2-1
v_call: TRBV18
d_call: -
cdr3_aa: CASSAGTSFRNEQFF
cdr3_nt: TGTGCCAGCTCAGCCGGGACTTCCTTTAGGAATGAGCAGTTCTTC

clone_size: -
j_call: TRBJ1-4
v_call: TRBV7-9
d_call: -
cdr3_aa: CASSLAEYQNEKLFF
cdr3_nt: TGTGCCAGCAGCTTGGCCGAATATCAAAATGAAAAACTGTTTTTT

clone_size: -
j_call: TRBJ2-7
v_call: TRBV10-3
d_call: -
cdr3_aa: CAISTGIEQYF
cdr3_nt: TGTGCCATCAGCACAGGGATAGAGCAGTACTTC

clone_size: -
j_call: TRBJ2-7
v_call: TRBV5-8
d_call: -
cdr3_aa: CASSTGPYEQYF
cdr3_nt: TGTGCCAGCAGTACAGGGCCCTACGAGCAGTACTTC

clone_size: -
j_call: TRBJ2-2
v_call: TRBV4-2
d_call: -
cdr3_aa: CASSQVGGPTGELFF
cdr3_nt: TGTGCCAGCAGCCAAGTTGGGGGCCCCACCGGGGAGCTGTTTTTT

clone_size: few
j_call: TRBJ2-2
v_call: TRBV5-1
d_call: -
cdr3_aa: CASSLSGANTGELFF
cdr3_nt: TGCGCCAGCAGCTTGTCAGGGGCGAACACCGGGGAGCTGTTTTTT

clone_size: -
j_call: TRBJ2-7
v_call: TRBV6-5
d_call: -
cdr3_aa: CASSYSRVAREQYF
cdr3_nt: TGTGCCAGCAGTTACTCGAGAGTAGCGAGAGAGCAGTACTTC

clone_size: -
j_call: TRBJ2-2
v_call: TRBV7-6
d_call: -
cdr3_aa: CASSLVGTPPTGELFF
cdr3_nt: TGTGCCAGCAGCTTAGTTGGGACTCCGCCCACCGGGGAGCTGTTTTTT

clone_size: -
j_call: TRBJ1-2
v_call: TRBV6-5
d_call: -
cdr3_aa: CASSNGVPTGYTF
cdr3_nt: TGTGCCAGCAGTAACGGGGTCCCAACGGGCTACACCTTC

clone_size: -
j_call: TRBJ2-2
v_call: TRBV27
d_call: -
cdr3_aa: CASSRLGELFF
cdr3_nt: TGTGCCAGCAGCCGACTGGGGGAGCTGTTTTTT

clone_size: -
j_call: TRBJ2-1
v_call: TRBV18
d_call: -
cdr3_aa: CASSPSTSSYNEQFF
cdr3_nt: TGTGCCAGCTCACCCTCTACGAGCTCCTACAATGAGCAGTTCTTC

clone_size: -
j_call: TRBJ1-1
v_call: TRBV3-1/TRBV3-2
d_call: -
cdr3_aa: CASSPQVMNTEAFF
cdr3_nt: TGTGCCAGCAGCCCACAGGTCATGAACACTGAAGCTTTCTTT

clone_size: once
j_call: TRBJ2-7
v_call: TRBV10-3
d_call: TRBD2
cdr3_aa: CAISHRTSGDEQYF
cdr3_nt: TGTGCCATCAGCCACCGGACTAGCGGGGACGAGCAGTACTTC

clone_size: -
j_call: TRBJ1-2
v_call: TRBV5-5
d_call: TRBD1
cdr3_aa: CASSLVPAGGSYGYTF
cdr3_nt: TGTGCCAGCAGCTTAGTTCCGGCAGGGGGGAGTTATGGCTACACCTTC

clone_size: -
j_call: TRBJ2-2
v_call: TRBV5-4
d_call: TRBD2
cdr3_aa: CASSDAGTRIGELFF
cdr3_nt: TGTGCCAGCAGCGATGCCGGGACTAGAATCGGGGAGCTGTTTTTT

clone_size: -
j_call: TRBJ2-3
v_call: TRBV5-1
d_call: -
cdr3_aa: CASSSTSGGADTQYF
cdr3_nt: TGCGCCAGCAGTTCCACGTCCGGAGGGGCAGATACGCAGTATTTT

clone_size: -
j_call: TRBJ1-3
v_call: TRBV5-1
d_call: -
cdr3_aa: CASSSGYGNTIYF
cdr3_nt: TGCGCCAGCAGCTCGGGATATGGAAACACCATATATTTT

clone_size: once
j_call: TRBJ2-2
v_call: TRBV6-5
d_call: -
cdr3_aa: CASSYLFEGELFF
cdr3_nt: TGTGCCAGCAGTTATCTTTTCGAAGGGGAGCTGTTTTTT

clone_size: -
j_call: TRBJ1-1
v_call: TRBV6-5
d_call: TRBD1
cdr3_aa: CASSLIWGQDTEAFF
cdr3_nt: TGTGCCAGCAGTTTGATCTGGGGACAGGACACTGAAGCTTTCTTT

clone_size: -
j_call: TRBJ2-7
v_call: TRBV3-1/TRBV3-2
d_call: TRBD2
cdr3_aa: CASSLGTMSYEQYF
cdr3_nt: TGTGCCAGCAGCTTAGGGACTATGTCCTACGAGCAGTACTTC

clone_size: -
j_call: TRBJ1-2
v_call: TRBV5-4
d_call: TRBD1
cdr3_aa: CASSLAAGGDYYGYTF
cdr3_nt: TGTGCCAGCAGCTTGGCTGCAGGGGGCGATTACTATGGCTACACCTTC

clone_size: -
j_call: TRBJ1-2
v_call: TRBV5-8
d_call: -
cdr3_aa: CASSPGAGDYGYTF
cdr3_nt: TGTGCCAGCAGCCCCGGGGCAGGGGACTATGGCTACACCTTC

clone_size: -
j_call: TRBJ1-6
v_call: TRBV27
d_call: -
cdr3_aa: CASSLMRNSPLHF
cdr3_nt: TGTGCCAGCAGTTTAATGAGGAATTCACCCCTCCACTTT

clone_size: -
j_call: TRBJ1-5
v_call: TRBV3-1/TRBV3-2
d_call: -
cdr3_aa: CASSQDGWGNQPQHF
cdr3_nt: TGTGCCAGCAGCCAAGATGGGTGGGGCAATCAGCCCCAGCATTTT

clone_size: -
j_call: TRBJ1-6
v_call: TRBV5-8
d_call: TRBD1
cdr3_aa: CASSLGGGLSYNSPLHF
cdr3_nt: TGTGCCAGCAGCTTGGGAGGGGGCCTCTCCTATAATTCACCCCTCCACTTT

clone_size: -
j_call: TRBJ1-5
v_call: TRBV10-3
d_call: TRBD1
cdr3_aa: CAISEYEGGPQPQHF
cdr3_nt: TGTGCCATCAGTGAGTACGAAGGGGGCCCTCAGCCCCAGCATTTT

clone_size: -
j_call: TRBJ1-1
v_call: TRBV7-9
d_call: -
cdr3_aa: CASSLDRRHTEAFF
cdr3_nt: TGTGCCAGCAGCTTAGATCGTAGGCATACTGAAGCTTTCTTT

clone_size: -
j_call: TRBJ1-1
v_call: TRBV10-1
d_call: TRBD1
cdr3_aa: CASSPRTGGRTEAFF
cdr3_nt: TGCGCCAGCAGTCCCAGGACAGGGGGGAGGACTGAAGCTTTCTTT

clone_size: -
j_call: TRBJ1-2
v_call: TRBV2
d_call: -
cdr3_aa: CASSEAWNSLYYGYTF
cdr3_nt: TGTGCCAGCAGTGAAGCGTGGAACAGCCTTTACTATGGCTACACCTTC